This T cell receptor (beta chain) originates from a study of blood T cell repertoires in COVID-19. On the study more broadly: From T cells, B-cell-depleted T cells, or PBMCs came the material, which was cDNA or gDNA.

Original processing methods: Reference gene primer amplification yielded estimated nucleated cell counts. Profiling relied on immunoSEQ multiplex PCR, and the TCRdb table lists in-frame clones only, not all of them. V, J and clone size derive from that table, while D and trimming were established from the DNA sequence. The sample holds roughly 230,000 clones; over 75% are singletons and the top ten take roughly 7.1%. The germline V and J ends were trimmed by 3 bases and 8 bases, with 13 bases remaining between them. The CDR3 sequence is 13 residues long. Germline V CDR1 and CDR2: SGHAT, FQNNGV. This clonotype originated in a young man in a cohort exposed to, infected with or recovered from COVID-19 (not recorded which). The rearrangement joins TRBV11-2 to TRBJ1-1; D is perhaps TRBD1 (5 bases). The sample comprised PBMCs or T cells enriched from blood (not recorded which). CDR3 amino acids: CASSFGLGPEAFF. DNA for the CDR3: TGTGCCAGCAGCTTTGGGTTGGGGCCGGAAGCTTTCTTT.